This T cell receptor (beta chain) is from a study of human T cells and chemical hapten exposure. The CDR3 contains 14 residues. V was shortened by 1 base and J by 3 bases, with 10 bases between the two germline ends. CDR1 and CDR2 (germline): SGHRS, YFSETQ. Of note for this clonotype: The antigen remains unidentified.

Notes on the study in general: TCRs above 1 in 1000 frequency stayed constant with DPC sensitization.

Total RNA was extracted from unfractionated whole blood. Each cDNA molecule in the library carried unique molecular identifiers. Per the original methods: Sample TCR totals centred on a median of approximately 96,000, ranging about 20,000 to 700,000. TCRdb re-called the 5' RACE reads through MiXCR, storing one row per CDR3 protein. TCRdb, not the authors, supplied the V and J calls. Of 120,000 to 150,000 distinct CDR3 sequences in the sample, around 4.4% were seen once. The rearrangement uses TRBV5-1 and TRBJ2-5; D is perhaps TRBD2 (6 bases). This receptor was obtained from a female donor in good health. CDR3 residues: CASSLYGGKETQYF. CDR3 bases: TGCGCCAGCAGCTTGTACGGGGGAAAAGAGACCCAGTACTTC.